This section outlines one T cell receptor (beta chain) sequence together with its context. Trimming took 0 bases from V and 6 from J, leaving 17 bases between them. The CDR3 totals 16 residues. Germline values: CDR1 SGHVS, CDR2 FNYEAQ. Everyone who took part was roughly 18 to 100 years old, and they came from 24 US areas. The entry originates in a study of blood T cell repertoires in COVID-19. At the level of the study: From T cells, B-cell-depleted T cells, or PBMCs came the material, which was cDNA or gDNA.

As originally analysed: Amplification with reference gene primers provided the estimates of nucleated cell counts. Method: immunoSEQ multiplex PCR; TCRdb's copy keeps in-frame clones and lacks some. From that table come the V and J calls and clone size; the DNA was used to work out D and trimming. Found here are some 400,000 clones, roughly 90% of them singletons; the top ten hold 1.5% to 2%. This clonotype originated in a woman aged 25 to 39 who had recovered from COVID-19. The genes are TRBV7-6 and TRBJ1-2; D gene unclear. The sequenced sample consisted of PBMCs or T cells enriched from blood (not recorded which). The CDR3 is CASSLAREGPSDGYTF. In DNA, the CDR3 is TGTGCCAGCAGCTTAGCAAGGGAGGGCCCGTCGGATGGCTACACCTTC.